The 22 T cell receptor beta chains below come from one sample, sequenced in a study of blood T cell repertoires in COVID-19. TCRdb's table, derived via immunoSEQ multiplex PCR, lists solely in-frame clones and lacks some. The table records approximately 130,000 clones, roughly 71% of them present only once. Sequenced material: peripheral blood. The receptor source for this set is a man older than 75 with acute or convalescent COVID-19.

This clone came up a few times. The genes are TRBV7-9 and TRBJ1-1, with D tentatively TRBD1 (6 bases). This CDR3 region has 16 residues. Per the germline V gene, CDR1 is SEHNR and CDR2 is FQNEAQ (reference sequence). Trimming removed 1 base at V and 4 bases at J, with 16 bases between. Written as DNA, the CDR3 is TGTGCCAGCAGCTTAGTAATGCAGGGGATGGGCACTGAAGCTTTCTTT. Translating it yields CASSLVMQGMGTEAFF. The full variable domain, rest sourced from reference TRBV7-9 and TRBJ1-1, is DTGVSQNPRHKITKRGQNVTFRCDPISEHNRLYWYRQTLGQGPEFLTYFQNEAQLEKSRLLSDRFSAERPKGSFSTLEIQRTEQGDSAMYLCASSLVMQGMGTEAFFGQGTRLTVV.

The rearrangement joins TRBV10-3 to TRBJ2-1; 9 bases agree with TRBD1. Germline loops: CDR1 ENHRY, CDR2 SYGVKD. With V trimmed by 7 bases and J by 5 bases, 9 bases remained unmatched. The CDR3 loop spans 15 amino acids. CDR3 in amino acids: CAITLGQGGNNEQFF. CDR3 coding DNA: TGTGCCATCACTCTGGGACAGGGTGGCAACAATGAGCAGTTCTTC.

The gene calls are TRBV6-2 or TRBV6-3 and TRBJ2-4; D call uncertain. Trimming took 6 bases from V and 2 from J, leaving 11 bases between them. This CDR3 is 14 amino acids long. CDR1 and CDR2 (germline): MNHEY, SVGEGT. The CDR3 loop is CASSPEYTKNIQYF. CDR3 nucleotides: TGTGCCAGCAGCCCCGAGTATACCAAAAACATTCAGTACTTC.

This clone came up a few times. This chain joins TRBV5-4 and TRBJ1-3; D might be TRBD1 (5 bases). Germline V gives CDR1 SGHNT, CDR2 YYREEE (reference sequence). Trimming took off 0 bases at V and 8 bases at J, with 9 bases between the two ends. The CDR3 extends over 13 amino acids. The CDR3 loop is CASSLAGGDTIYF. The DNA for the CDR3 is TGTGCCAGCAGCTTGGCTGGAGGGGACACCATATATTTT.

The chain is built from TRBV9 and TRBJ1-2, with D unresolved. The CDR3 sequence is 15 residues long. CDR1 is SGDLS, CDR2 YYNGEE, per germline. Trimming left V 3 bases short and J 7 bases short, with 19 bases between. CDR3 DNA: TGTGCCAGCAGCGCGGAAACGGGGTTGGTGGGTGGCTACACCTTC. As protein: CASSAETGLVGGYTF.

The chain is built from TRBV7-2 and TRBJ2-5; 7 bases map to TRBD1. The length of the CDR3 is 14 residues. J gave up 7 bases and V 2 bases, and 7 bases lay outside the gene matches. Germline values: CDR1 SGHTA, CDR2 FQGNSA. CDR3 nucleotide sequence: TGTGCCAGCAGCTTAAGGGGGCCCAGAGGGACCCAGTACTTC. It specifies CASSLRGPRGTQYF. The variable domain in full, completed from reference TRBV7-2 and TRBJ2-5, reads GAGVSQSPSNKVTEKGKDVELRCDPISGHTALYWYRQSLGQGLEFLIYFQGNSAPDKSGLPSDRFSAERTGGSVSTLTIQRTQQEDSAVYLCASSLRGPRGTQYFGPGTRLLVL.

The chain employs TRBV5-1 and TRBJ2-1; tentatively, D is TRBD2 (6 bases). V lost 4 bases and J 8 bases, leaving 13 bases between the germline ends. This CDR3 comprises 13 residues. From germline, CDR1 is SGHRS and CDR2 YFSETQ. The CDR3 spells CASSPPRRDEQFF. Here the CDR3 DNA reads TGCGCCAGCAGCCCCCCGAGGAGGGATGAGCAGTTCTTC.

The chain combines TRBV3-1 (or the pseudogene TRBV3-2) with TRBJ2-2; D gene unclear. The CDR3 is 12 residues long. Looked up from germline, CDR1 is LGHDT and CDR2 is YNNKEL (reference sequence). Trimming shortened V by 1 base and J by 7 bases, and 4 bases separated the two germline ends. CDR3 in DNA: TGTGCCAGCAGCCAAGTTCTCGGGGAGCTGTTTTTT. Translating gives CASSQVLGELFF.

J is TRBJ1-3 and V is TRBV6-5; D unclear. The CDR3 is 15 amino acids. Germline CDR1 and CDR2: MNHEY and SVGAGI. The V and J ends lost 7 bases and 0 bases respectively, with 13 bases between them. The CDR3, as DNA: TGTGCCAGCAAGTCATTTAGTAGCTCTGGAAACACCATATATTTT. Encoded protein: CASKSFSSSGNTIYF.

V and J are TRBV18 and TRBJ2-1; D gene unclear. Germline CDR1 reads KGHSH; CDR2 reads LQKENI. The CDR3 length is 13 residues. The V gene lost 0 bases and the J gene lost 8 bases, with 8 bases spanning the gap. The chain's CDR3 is CASSPPSLYEQFF. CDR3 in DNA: TGTGCCAGCTCACCACCGTCGTTGTATGAGCAGTTCTTC.

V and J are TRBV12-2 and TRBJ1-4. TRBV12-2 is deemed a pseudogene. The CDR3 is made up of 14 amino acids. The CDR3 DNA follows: TGTGCAAGTCGCCCCGATAGGCGCGGTGAAAAACTGTTTTTT. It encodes CASRPDRRGEKLFF.

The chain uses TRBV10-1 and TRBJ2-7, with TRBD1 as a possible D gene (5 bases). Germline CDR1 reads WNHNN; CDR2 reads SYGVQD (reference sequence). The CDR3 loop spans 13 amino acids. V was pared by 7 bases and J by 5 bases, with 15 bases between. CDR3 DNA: TGCGCCAGCACGGGCAGGGATGGCGACGAGCAGTACTTC. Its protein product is CASTGRDGDEQYF.

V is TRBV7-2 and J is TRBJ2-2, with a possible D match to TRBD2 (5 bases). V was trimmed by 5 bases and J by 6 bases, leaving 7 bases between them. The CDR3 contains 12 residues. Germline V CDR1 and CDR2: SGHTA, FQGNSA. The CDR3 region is CASSTRSGELFF. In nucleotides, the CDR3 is TGTGCCAGCAGCACTAGGTCCGGGGAGCTGTTTTTT.

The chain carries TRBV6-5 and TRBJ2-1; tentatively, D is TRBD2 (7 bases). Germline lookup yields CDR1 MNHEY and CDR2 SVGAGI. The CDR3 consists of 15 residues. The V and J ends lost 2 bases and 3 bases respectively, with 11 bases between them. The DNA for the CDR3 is TGTGCCAGCAGTTACAAGGGGGGGGACTACAATGAGCAGTTCTTC. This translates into CASSYKGGDYNEQFF.

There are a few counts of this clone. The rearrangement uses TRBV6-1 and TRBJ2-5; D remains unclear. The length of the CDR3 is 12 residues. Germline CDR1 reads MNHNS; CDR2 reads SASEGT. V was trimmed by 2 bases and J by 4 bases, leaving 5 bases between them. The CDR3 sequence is CASSERRETQYF. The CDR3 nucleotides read TGTGCCAGCAGTGAAAGGAGAGAGACCCAGTACTTC.

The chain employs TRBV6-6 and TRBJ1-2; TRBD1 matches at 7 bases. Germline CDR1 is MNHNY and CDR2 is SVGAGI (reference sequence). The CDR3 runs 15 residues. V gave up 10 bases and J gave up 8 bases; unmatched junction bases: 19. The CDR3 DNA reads TGTGCCATACAGGGGACGAGACAGGGTATGGGGGGCTACACCTTC. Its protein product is CAIQGTRQGMGGYTF.

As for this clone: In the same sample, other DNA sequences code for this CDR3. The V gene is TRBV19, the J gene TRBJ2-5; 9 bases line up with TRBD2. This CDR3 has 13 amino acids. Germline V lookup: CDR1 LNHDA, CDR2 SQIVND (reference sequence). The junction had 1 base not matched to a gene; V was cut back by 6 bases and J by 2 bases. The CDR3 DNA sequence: TGTGCCAGTAGCACTAGCGGGCAAGAGACCCAGTACTTC. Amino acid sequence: CASSTSGQETQYF.

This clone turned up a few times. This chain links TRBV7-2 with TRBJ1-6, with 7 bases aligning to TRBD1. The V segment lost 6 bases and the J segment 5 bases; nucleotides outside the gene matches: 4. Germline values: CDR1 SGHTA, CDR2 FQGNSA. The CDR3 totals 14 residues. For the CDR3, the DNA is TGTGCCAGCAGACCCGGGACAGATAATTCACCCCTCCACTTT. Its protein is CASRPGTDNSPLHF.

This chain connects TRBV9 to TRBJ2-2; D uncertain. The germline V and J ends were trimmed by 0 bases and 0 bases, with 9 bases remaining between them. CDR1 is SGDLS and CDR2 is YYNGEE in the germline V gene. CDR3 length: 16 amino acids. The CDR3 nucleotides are TGTGCCAGCAGCGTAGCCGGGTACGCGAACACCGGGGAGCTGTTTTTT. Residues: CASSVAGYANTGELFF.

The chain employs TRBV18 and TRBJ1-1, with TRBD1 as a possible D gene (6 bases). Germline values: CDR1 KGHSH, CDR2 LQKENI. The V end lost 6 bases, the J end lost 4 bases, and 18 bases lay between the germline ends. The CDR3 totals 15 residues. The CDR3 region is CASSREGGSGTEAFF. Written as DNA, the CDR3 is TGTGCCAGCTCCCGTGAGGGGGGGTCAGGCACTGAAGCTTTCTTT.

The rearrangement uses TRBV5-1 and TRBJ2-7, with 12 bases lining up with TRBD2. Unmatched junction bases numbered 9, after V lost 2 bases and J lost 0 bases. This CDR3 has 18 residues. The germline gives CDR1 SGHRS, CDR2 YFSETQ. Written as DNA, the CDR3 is TGCGCCAGCAGCTTAGGTCCGATACTAGCGGGGGGCTCCTACGAGCAGTACTTC. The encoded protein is CASSLGPILAGGSYEQYF.

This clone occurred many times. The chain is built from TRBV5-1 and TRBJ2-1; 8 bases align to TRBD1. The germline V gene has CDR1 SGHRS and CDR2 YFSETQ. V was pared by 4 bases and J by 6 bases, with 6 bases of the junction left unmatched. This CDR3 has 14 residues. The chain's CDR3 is CASSTKTGANEQFF. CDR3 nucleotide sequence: TGCGCCAGCAGCACGAAGACAGGGGCCAATGAGCAGTTCTTC.